These 18 T cell receptor beta chains originate from one sample sequenced in a study of blood T cell repertoires in COVID-19. Clones were sequenced by immunoSEQ multiplex PCR, and TCRdb holds only the in-frame ones, with some missing. The top ten clones hold about 8.3% of a sample with over 150,000 clones, under 85% of them seen once. Sequenced sample: peripheral blood. Source of these receptors: a woman in her 70s with COVID-19, enrolled during active disease.

In this sample, this clone turned up once. CDR3 protein: CASSRGGAGANVLTF. CDR3 bases: TGCGCCAGCAGCCGAGGGGGAGCGGGGGCCAACGTCCTGACTTTC. The chain uses TRBV5-1 and TRBJ2-6, with D possibly being TRBD1 (6 bases). The CDR3 has 15 amino acids. Deletions cut 4 bases from V and 4 bases from J, with 12 bases between. CDR1 is SGHRS and CDR2 is YFSETQ in the germline V gene.

The V gene is TRBV19, the J gene TRBJ1-2; no clear D gene. Trimming left V 3 bases short and J 1 base short, with 15 bases between. Looked up from germline, CDR1 is LNHDA and CDR2 is SQIVND (reference sequence). The CDR3 spans 16 residues. The CDR3 DNA reads TGTGCCAGTAGTATCACGAACAGCTTTATTAACTATGGCTACACCTTC. Its protein is CASSITNSFINYGYTF.

The chain carries TRBV5-1 and TRBJ2-3; TRBD2 agrees at 8 bases. The CDR3 covers 15 residues. V trimming: 6 bases; J trimming: 2 bases; junction bases outside the gene matches: 8. Germline V gives CDR1 SGHRS, CDR2 YFSETQ. The CDR3 reads CASTRGGGNTDTQYF. The CDR3 DNA sequence: TGCGCCAGCACCCGGGGGGGCGGGAACACAGATACGCAGTATTTT. The full variable domain, its missing parts supplied by reference TRBV5-1 and TRBJ2-3, is KAGVTQTPRYLIKTRGQQVTLSCSPISGHRSVSWYQQTPGQGLQFLFEYFSETQRNKGNFPGRFSGRQFSNSRSEMNVSTLELGDSALYLCASTRGGGNTDTQYFGPGTRLTVL.

Regarding this clone: Because the CDR3 is missing its conserved closing phenylalanine or tryptophan, this is likely a read error. It is unclear where the CDR3 begins or ends on the DNA, so no DNA is shown, and the CDR3 is as TCRdb lists it. The rearrangement links TRBV11-3 to TRBJ2-7; TRBD1 is the table's D call and was not checked against the DNA. The CDR3 is 18 residues long, ends included. Germline V gene data show CDR1 as SGHNT and CDR2 as YENEEA. The CDR3: CASSLEQGERDNPPWSPL.

The rearrangement joins TRBV4-3 to TRBJ1-5; possibly TRBD1 for D (5 bases). CDR1 is LGHNA, CDR2 YSLEER, per germline. Trimming took 0 bases from V and 4 from J, leaving 10 bases between them. The CDR3 sequence is 15 residues long. In nucleotides, the CDR3 is TGCGCCAGCAGCCAAGAGCCCAGGGAAAATCAGCCCCAGCATTTT. Its translation: CASSQEPRENQPQHF.

This clone appeared a few times. The V and J genes are TRBV18 and TRBJ1-5; possible D gene TRBD1, 6 bases. Germline CDR1 and CDR2: KGHSH and LQKENI. This CDR3 region has 15 residues. The ends were cut back, 5 bases at V and 4 bases at J, with 15 bases in the middle. CDR3 nucleotides: TGTGCCAGCTCAGAACAGGGCTCCCCAAATCAGCCCCAGCATTTT. Encoded protein: CASSEQGSPNQPQHF.

J is TRBJ2-4 and V is TRBV4-3; possibly TRBD1 for D (6 bases). Germline assignment: CDR1 LGHNA and CDR2 YSLEER. The CDR3 has 15 amino acids. The germline V and J ends were trimmed by 3 bases and 0 bases, with 9 bases remaining between them. The CDR3: CASSHYREAKNIQYF. The CDR3 bases are TGCGCCAGCAGCCATTACAGGGAAGCCAAAAACATTCAGTACTTC.

This clone was counted only a few times. The chain has TRBV4-3 and TRBJ2-2; weak D call: TRBD2 (5 bases). This CDR3 is built from 16 residues. CDR1 is LGHNA and CDR2 is YSLEER in the germline V gene. The germline V and J ends were trimmed by 0 bases and 7 bases, with 15 bases remaining between them. CDR3 sequence: CASSQDYTPSGGELFF. Here the CDR3 DNA reads TGCGCCAGCAGCCAAGATTACACCCCCAGCGGCGGGGAGCTGTTTTTT.

The chain recombines TRBV27 with TRBJ2-3; D is ambiguous. From germline, CDR1 is MNHEY and CDR2 SMNVEV (reference sequence). The CDR3 is 17 residues long. The germline V and J ends were trimmed by 3 bases and 0 bases, with 16 bases remaining between them. CDR3 DNA sequence: TGTGCCAGCAGTTTTTGCCCGAAAGAGGCTAGCACAGATACGCAGTATTTT. Translating it yields CASSFCPKEASTDTQYF.

This CDR3 reads CASSIRTSGSPGELFF. CDR3 DNA sequence: TGTGCCAGCAGCATAAGGACTAGCGGGAGCCCCGGGGAGCTGTTTTTT. V is TRBV9 and J is TRBJ2-2; 13 bases line up with TRBD2. CDR3 length: 16 residues. The trim removed 4 bases at V and 6 bases at J, leaving 6 bases unmatched. Germline CDR1 SGDLS, CDR2 YYNGEE.

The V and J genes are TRBV10-3 and TRBJ2-5, with D possibly being TRBD2 (5 bases). CDR3 length: 13 amino acids. Trimming cost V 2 bases and J 5 bases, with 9 bases left between them. Germline V gives CDR1 ENHRY, CDR2 SYGVKD. The CDR3 DNA reads TGTGCCATCAGTGAGCCCCAGCGGGAGACCCAGTACTTC. It encodes CAISEPQRETQYF.

The CDR3 sequence: CASTRTGLPPSTDTQYF. CDR3 in DNA: TGTGCCAGTACCAGGACAGGGCTCCCACCTAGCACAGATACGCAGTATTTT. This rearrangement joins TRBV19 to TRBJ2-3; 8 bases are a match to TRBD1. The length of the CDR3 is 17 residues. Germline CDR1 reads LNHDA; CDR2 reads SQIVND (reference sequence). Losses at the gene ends were 7 bases for V and 0 bases for J; bases not matched to a gene: 12.

V and J are TRBV2 and TRBJ2-7; no clear D gene. The CDR3 is made up of 13 amino acids. Germline CDR1 and CDR2: SNHLY and FYNNEI. Trimming took off 7 bases at V and 1 base at J, with 11 bases between the two ends. For the CDR3, the DNA is TGTGCCAGCATCGTGGCTGATTCCTACGAGCAGTACTTC. Translation: CASIVADSYEQYF.

The chain carries TRBV20-1 and TRBJ2-5; 14 bases agree with TRBD2. This CDR3 region has 11 residues. The germline gives CDR1 DFQATT, CDR2 SNEGSKA (reference sequence). CDR3 in DNA: TGCCAGGGGACTAGCGGGAGTAACCAGTACTTC. Protein: CQGTSGSNQYF.

Of note for this clone: Other DNA sequences in the sample encode the same CDR3. This rearrangement joins TRBV18 to TRBJ1-1; no clear D gene. Germline values: CDR1 KGHSH, CDR2 LQKENI. The V gene lost 2 bases and the J gene lost 4 bases, with 8 bases spanning the gap. The CDR3 spans 13 residues. The DNA of the CDR3 is TGTGCCAGCTCACCAGTTCGGGGCACTGAAGCTTTCTTT. It codes for CASSPVRGTEAFF.

V gene TRBV4-3 combines with J gene TRBJ2-3; TRBD2 matches 14 bases. Trimming removed 1 base from V and 4 bases from J; junction bases left unmatched: 4. Germline V lookup: CDR1 LGHNA, CDR2 YSLEER. The CDR3 has 17 amino acids. CDR3 sequence (DNA): TGCGCCAGCAGCCAAGCCGGGACTAGCGGGAGAGCAGATACGCAGTATTTT. Its protein is CASSQAGTSGRADTQYF.

The chain employs TRBV9 and TRBJ2-3, with D possibly TRBD2 on 5 matching bases. This CDR3 comprises 15 residues. Looked up from germline, CDR1 is SGDLS and CDR2 is YYNGEE. V lost 2 bases and J lost 6, with 16 bases in between. CDR3 residues: CASSVRADRADTQYF. Written as DNA, the CDR3 is TGTGCCAGCAGCGTGAGAGCGGACCGGGCGGATACGCAGTATTTT.

The CDR3 protein is CASSQESRVQPQHF. The CDR3 DNA reads TGCGCCAGCAGCCAAGAGTCGAGGGTGCAGCCCCAGCATTTT. The V and J genes are TRBV4-3 and TRBJ1-5, with D unresolved. This CDR3 has 14 residues. The V end was cut by 0 bases, the J end by 7 bases, with 10 bases between. CDR1 LGHNA and CDR2 YSLEER come from the germline V gene.